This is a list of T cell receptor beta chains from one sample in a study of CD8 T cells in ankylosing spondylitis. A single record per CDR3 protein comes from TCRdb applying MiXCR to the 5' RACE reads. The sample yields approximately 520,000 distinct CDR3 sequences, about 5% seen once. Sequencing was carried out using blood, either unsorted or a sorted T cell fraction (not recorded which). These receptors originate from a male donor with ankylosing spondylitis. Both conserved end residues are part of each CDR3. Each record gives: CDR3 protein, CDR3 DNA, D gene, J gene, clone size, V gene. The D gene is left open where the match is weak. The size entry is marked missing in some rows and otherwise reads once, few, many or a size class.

cdr3_aa: CASRRGFSGELFF
cdr3_nt: TGTGCCAGCAGGCGCGGGTTTAGCGGGGAGCTGTTTTTT
d_call: NA
j_call: TRBJ2-2
clone_size: many
v_call: TRBV7-9

cdr3_aa: CARSPGLEGYGYTF
cdr3_nt: TGTGCCAGGAGCCCTGGACTGGAAGGCTATGGCTACACCTTC
d_call: NA
j_call: TRBJ1-2
clone_size: NA
v_call: TRBV5-3

cdr3_aa: CASSPTIPAGGTDTQYF
cdr3_nt: TGTGCCAGCTCACCTACGATACCGGCGGGGGGAACAGATACGCAGTATTTT
d_call: TRBD2
j_call: TRBJ2-3
clone_size: NA
v_call: TRBV18

cdr3_aa: CSAGQFYNPPQHF
cdr3_nt: TGCAGTGCCGGACAGTTTTACAATCCGCCCCAGCATTTT
d_call: NA
j_call: TRBJ1-5
clone_size: NA
v_call: TRBV20-1

cdr3_aa: CATRGLAGGSDTQYF
cdr3_nt: TGTGCCACCAGAGGACTAGCGGGGGGATCAGATACGCAGTATTTT
d_call: TRBD2
j_call: TRBJ2-3
clone_size: many
v_call: TRBV24-1

cdr3_aa: CSAGGTNTGSYNEQFF
cdr3_nt: TGCAGTGCTGGAGGGACTAATACCGGCTCCTACAATGAGCAGTTCTTC
d_call: TRBD2
j_call: TRBJ2-1
clone_size: many
v_call: TRBV20-1

cdr3_aa: CASSPQGPPSTEAFF
cdr3_nt: TGCGCCAGCAGCCCCCAAGGTCCCCCCAGCACTGAAGCTTTCTTT
d_call: NA
j_call: TRBJ1-1
clone_size: many
v_call: TRBV5-1

cdr3_aa: CASRPTGPHSRTGELFF
cdr3_nt: TGTGCCAGCAGACCCACAGGGCCCCACTCAAGAACCGGGGAGCTGTTTTTT
d_call: NA
j_call: TRBJ2-2
clone_size: many
v_call: TRBV6-2/TRBV6-3

cdr3_aa: CASSWHREGQPQHF
cdr3_nt: TGTGCCAGCAGTTGGCACAGGGAAGGCCAGCCCCAGCATTTT
d_call: NA
j_call: TRBJ1-5
clone_size: many
v_call: TRBV6-5

cdr3_aa: CASRSSGTLSYNEQFF
cdr3_nt: TGTGCCAGCAGGTCTAGCGGGACCCTCTCCTACAATGAGCAGTTCTTC
d_call: TRBD2
j_call: TRBJ2-1
clone_size: few
v_call: TRBV12-3/TRBV12-4

cdr3_aa: CASSKDRGGTGELFF
cdr3_nt: TGTGCCAGCAGCAAGGACAGGGGCGGGACCGGGGAGCTGTTTTTT
d_call: TRBD1
j_call: TRBJ2-2
clone_size: many
v_call: TRBV9

cdr3_aa: CASSRRETGEETQYF
cdr3_nt: TGTGCCAGCAGCCGACGGGAGACAGGGGAAGAGACCCAGTACTTC
d_call: TRBD1
j_call: TRBJ2-5
clone_size: many
v_call: TRBV2

cdr3_aa: CASSYIRQGVYQPQHF
cdr3_nt: TGTGCCAGCAGTTATATACGACAGGGGGTTTATCAGCCCCAGCATTTT
d_call: TRBD1
j_call: TRBJ1-5
clone_size: many
v_call: TRBV6-5

cdr3_aa: CASSFRRAEWFF
cdr3_nt: TGTGCCAGCAGCTTCCGTCGAGCGGAGTGGTTCTTC
d_call: NA
j_call: TRBJ2-1
clone_size: few
v_call: TRBV7-2

cdr3_aa: CASSYAGGRTYEQYF
cdr3_nt: TGTGCCAGCAGTTACGCCGGGGGACGAACCTACGAGCAGTACTTC
d_call: NA
j_call: TRBJ2-7
clone_size: many
v_call: TRBV6-5

cdr3_aa: CASSMRPQETQYF
cdr3_nt: TGTGCCAGCAGTATGAGACCTCAAGAGACCCAGTACTTC
d_call: NA
j_call: TRBJ2-5
clone_size: many
v_call: TRBV27

cdr3_aa: CASSLVTGFEFF
cdr3_nt: TGTGCCAGCAGCTTAGTCACAGGATTTGAGTTCTTC
d_call: NA
j_call: TRBJ2-1
clone_size: many
v_call: TRBV7-9

cdr3_aa: CASSGSPGIGANVLTF
cdr3_nt: TGTGCCAGCAGTGGATCCCCAGGGATAGGAGCCAACGTCCTGACTTTC
d_call: NA
j_call: TRBJ2-6
clone_size: many
v_call: TRBV25-1

cdr3_aa: CASSLANRYEQYF
cdr3_nt: TGTGCCAGCAGCTTAGCTAACCGATACGAGCAGTACTTC
d_call: NA
j_call: TRBJ2-7
clone_size: many
v_call: TRBV7-6

cdr3_aa: CASRKASGGVEQFF
cdr3_nt: TGTGCCAGCAGGAAAGCGTCAGGGGGCGTTGAGCAGTTCTTC
d_call: TRBD1
j_call: TRBJ2-1
clone_size: many
v_call: TRBV3-1

cdr3_aa: CASSTYGTGVLEQYF
cdr3_nt: TGTGCCAGCAGCACTTACGGGACAGGGGTACTCGAGCAGTACTTC
d_call: TRBD1
j_call: TRBJ2-7
clone_size: many
v_call: TRBV7-9

cdr3_aa: CASSIDRGFSYEQYF
cdr3_nt: TGTGCCAGCAGTATCGACAGGGGATTCTCCTACGAGCAGTACTTC
d_call: TRBD1
j_call: TRBJ2-7
clone_size: many
v_call: TRBV28

cdr3_aa: CSVEVKRETQYF
cdr3_nt: TGCAGCGTTGAAGTAAAAAGGGAGACCCAGTACTTC
d_call: NA
j_call: TRBJ2-5
clone_size: many
v_call: TRBV29-1

cdr3_aa: CASRGGGLRGEQYF
cdr3_nt: TGTGCCAGCAGGGGGGGAGGGCTCAGGGGCGAGCAGTACTTC
d_call: NA
j_call: TRBJ2-7
clone_size: NA
v_call: TRBV25-1

cdr3_aa: CASSNGGPDTQYF
cdr3_nt: TGTGCCAGCTCAAATGGGGGGCCAGATACGCAGTATTTT
d_call: NA
j_call: TRBJ2-3
clone_size: many
v_call: TRBV12-3/TRBV12-4

cdr3_aa: CSAVPGVSRTQYF
cdr3_nt: TGCAGTGCTGTCCCGGGCGTATCCCGTACGCAGTATTTT
d_call: NA
j_call: TRBJ2-3
clone_size: NA
v_call: TRBV20-1

cdr3_aa: CASSLSVFKNIQYF
cdr3_nt: TGTGCCAGCAGTTTATCTGTATTCAAAAACATTCAGTACTTC
d_call: NA
j_call: TRBJ2-4
clone_size: many
v_call: TRBV12-3/TRBV12-4

cdr3_aa: CASSLEGVYTF
cdr3_nt: TGCGCCAGCAGCTTGGAGGGCGTCTACACCTTC
d_call: NA
j_call: TRBJ1-2
clone_size: NA
v_call: TRBV5-1

cdr3_aa: CSARALPGGTGLHYEQYF
cdr3_nt: TGCAGTGCTAGAGCCCTTCCGGGCGGGACAGGGTTACACTACGAGCAGTACTTC
d_call: TRBD1
j_call: TRBJ2-7
clone_size: many
v_call: TRBV20-1

cdr3_aa: CASSFGTDYGYTF
cdr3_nt: TGTGCCAGCAGTTTTGGGACAGACTATGGCTACACCTTC
d_call: TRBD1
j_call: TRBJ1-2
clone_size: many
v_call: TRBV12-3/TRBV12-4

cdr3_aa: CASSFRDGYEQYF
cdr3_nt: TGTGCCAGCAGCTTCCGGGACGGCTACGAGCAGTACTTC
d_call: NA
j_call: TRBJ2-7
clone_size: many
v_call: TRBV7-8

cdr3_aa: CASSLGPWTGNEQFF
cdr3_nt: TGCGCCAGCAGCTTGGGGCCCTGGACAGGCAATGAGCAGTTCTTC
d_call: TRBD1
j_call: TRBJ2-1
clone_size: few
v_call: TRBV5-1

cdr3_aa: CSALRTAGNTIYF
cdr3_nt: TGCAGTGCCCTCAGGACAGCTGGAAACACCATATATTTT
d_call: NA
j_call: TRBJ1-3
clone_size: NA
v_call: TRBV20-1

cdr3_aa: CSASWGEGETQYF
cdr3_nt: TGCAGCGCGAGTTGGGGCGAGGGGGAGACCCAGTACTTC
d_call: NA
j_call: TRBJ2-5
clone_size: few
v_call: TRBV29-1

cdr3_aa: CASSPREGQGIYEQYF
cdr3_nt: TGTGCCAGCAGTCCCCGTGAGGGACAGGGAATCTACGAGCAGTACTTC
d_call: TRBD1
j_call: TRBJ2-7
clone_size: NA
v_call: TRBV27

cdr3_aa: CASSLFGTGRDEQYF
cdr3_nt: TGCGCCAGCAGCTTGTTCGGGACAGGTAGAGACGAGCAGTACTTC
d_call: TRBD1
j_call: TRBJ2-7
clone_size: many
v_call: TRBV5-1

cdr3_aa: CASSYSISRGPQHF
cdr3_nt: TGTGCCAGCAGTTACTCTATCTCGCGAGGGCCCCAGCATTTT
d_call: NA
j_call: TRBJ1-5
clone_size: many
v_call: TRBV6-2/TRBV6-3

cdr3_aa: CSARDPSRPDGYTF
cdr3_nt: TGCAGTGCTAGAGATCCCTCTAGACCTGATGGCTACACCTTC
d_call: NA
j_call: TRBJ1-2
clone_size: many
v_call: TRBV20-1

cdr3_aa: CAMSNGLDEQFF
cdr3_nt: TGTGCCATGAGCAACGGGCTGGATGAGCAGTTCTTC
d_call: NA
j_call: TRBJ2-1
clone_size: NA
v_call: TRBV5-6

cdr3_aa: CAWRPPPNSFDTQYF
cdr3_nt: TGTGCCTGGAGGCCGCCCCCAAATAGTTTTGATACGCAGTATTTT
d_call: NA
j_call: TRBJ2-3
clone_size: few
v_call: TRBV30

cdr3_aa: CASSLSGGQVNNEQFF
cdr3_nt: TGTGCCAGCAGTCTTAGCGGGGGGCAAGTCAACAATGAGCAGTTCTTC
d_call: TRBD2
j_call: TRBJ2-1
clone_size: few
v_call: TRBV6-4

cdr3_aa: CASSHEGTGPDYEQYF
cdr3_nt: TGTGCCAGCAGCCATGAAGGGACAGGGCCCGACTACGAGCAGTACTTC
d_call: TRBD1
j_call: TRBJ2-7
clone_size: many
v_call: TRBV4-2

cdr3_aa: CASRDPGGAFDAFF
cdr3_nt: TGTGCCAGCAGAGACCCAGGGGGCGCGTTTGACGCTTTCTTT
d_call: TRBD1
j_call: TRBJ1-1
clone_size: many
v_call: TRBV6-2/TRBV6-3

cdr3_aa: CASSRSGTPGGYTF
cdr3_nt: TGTGCCAGCAGCCGTTCCGGGACCCCCGGCGGCTACACCTTC
d_call: NA
j_call: TRBJ1-2
clone_size: many
v_call: TRBV12-3/TRBV12-4

cdr3_aa: CASSFPQLSYGRTDTQYF
cdr3_nt: TGTGCCAGCAGCTTTCCCCAACTTAGCTACGGGAGGACAGATACGCAGTATTTT
d_call: TRBD2
j_call: TRBJ2-3
clone_size: many
v_call: TRBV11-1

cdr3_aa: CASSVAPLSDQNIQYF
cdr3_nt: TGTGCCAGCAGCGTAGCCCCCTTGTCTGACCAAAACATTCAGTACTTC
d_call: NA
j_call: TRBJ2-4
clone_size: many
v_call: TRBV9

cdr3_aa: CATSRDTPYEQYF
cdr3_nt: TGTGCCACCAGCAGAGACACCCCCTACGAGCAGTACTTC
d_call: NA
j_call: TRBJ2-7
clone_size: few
v_call: TRBV15

cdr3_aa: CASSPGQGRKTQYF
cdr3_nt: TGTGCCAGCAGCCCTGGACAGGGTAGAAAGACCCAGTACTTC
d_call: TRBD1
j_call: TRBJ2-5
clone_size: many
v_call: TRBV5-6

cdr3_aa: CSASRESTDTQYF
cdr3_nt: TGCAGCGCCTCCAGGGAGTCGACAGATACGCAGTATTTT
d_call: NA
j_call: TRBJ2-3
clone_size: many
v_call: TRBV20-1

cdr3_aa: CASSVEGAPGYTF
cdr3_nt: TGTGCCAGCAGCGTAGAAGGGGCGCCTGGCTACACCTTC
d_call: NA
j_call: TRBJ1-2
clone_size: many
v_call: TRBV9

cdr3_aa: CASSRRDRGLDEQFF
cdr3_nt: TGCGCCAGCAGTCGCCGGGACAGGGGGCTAGATGAGCAGTTCTTC
d_call: TRBD1
j_call: TRBJ2-1
clone_size: many
v_call: TRBV5-1

cdr3_aa: CASSLWLITGELFF
cdr3_nt: TGTGCCAGCAGTTTATGGCTAATCACCGGGGAGCTGTTTTTT
d_call: NA
j_call: TRBJ2-2
clone_size: many
v_call: TRBV12-3/TRBV12-4

cdr3_aa: CASRRTGGPYEQYF
cdr3_nt: TGTGCCAGCAGGAGGACAGGGGGCCCCTACGAGCAGTACTTC
d_call: TRBD1
j_call: TRBJ2-7
clone_size: few
v_call: TRBV6-1

cdr3_aa: CANPPLVRGYTF
cdr3_nt: TGTGCCAACCCTCCCCTCGTCCGTGGCTACACCTTC
d_call: NA
j_call: TRBJ1-2
clone_size: many
v_call: TRBV6-1

cdr3_aa: CASSTRQGAVGEQYF
cdr3_nt: TGTGCCAGCAGTACGCGACAGGGGGCCGTCGGCGAGCAGTACTTC
d_call: TRBD1
j_call: TRBJ2-7
clone_size: few
v_call: TRBV6-5

cdr3_aa: CASSYSGTQETQYF
cdr3_nt: TGTGCCAGCAGTTATAGCGGAACCCAAGAGACCCAGTACTTC
d_call: NA
j_call: TRBJ2-5
clone_size: many
v_call: TRBV11-2

cdr3_aa: CASAQVDPTLHGYTF
cdr3_nt: TGTGCCAGCGCACAGGTTGACCCGACTCTGCATGGCTACACCTTC
d_call: NA
j_call: TRBJ1-2
clone_size: few
v_call: TRBV6-2/TRBV6-3

cdr3_aa: CASSRQGIISDEQFF
cdr3_nt: TGTGCCAGCTCACGACAGGGGATAATATCGGATGAGCAGTTCTTC
d_call: TRBD1
j_call: TRBJ2-1
clone_size: NA
v_call: TRBV18

cdr3_aa: CAISKGLAGGGVDEQYF
cdr3_nt: TGTGCCATCAGCAAGGGACTAGCGGGAGGGGGGGTCGACGAGCAGTACTTC
d_call: TRBD2
j_call: TRBJ2-7
clone_size: few
v_call: TRBV10-3

cdr3_aa: CASSLGQGAREPQHF
cdr3_nt: TGTGCCAGCAGTCTGGGACAGGGGGCCCGAGAGCCCCAGCATTTT
d_call: TRBD1
j_call: TRBJ1-5
clone_size: few
v_call: TRBV12-3/TRBV12-4